This TCR beta chain was documented in a study of T cells after yellow fever vaccination. Study details: In the case of low-cell-number fractions, SMART-Seq v4 Ultra Low Input was used for preparation.

Each CDR3 protein gets one entry after TCRdb re-called the 5' RACE reads with MiXCR. The sample contains 200,000 to 300,000 distinct CDR3 sequences, about 7% of which appear only once. The CDR3 extends over 16 amino acids. CDR1 is LGHNA, CDR2 YNFKEQ, per germline. V gave up 1 base and J gave up 0 bases, with 13 bases separating them. Study-level findings and limits: Boosting was followed by the reappearance of most primary-vaccination clones (96% CD4, under 90% CD8).

This clonotype came up a few times. Its target is unknown. This specimen consisted of CD4+ T cells sorted from PBMCs, obtained 15 days after the yellow fever booster vaccination. The TCR originated in a man aged 25 to 40 who received the YFV17D yellow fever vaccine. The chain has TRBV4-2 and TRBJ2-7; TRBD2 might be the D (6 bases). The CDR3 loop reads CASSQVQAGASYEQYF. The DNA of the CDR3 is TGTGCCAGCAGCCAAGTGCAAGCGGGCGCCTCCTACGAGCAGTACTTC.